The 21 T cell receptor beta chains presented below share a single source sample, sequenced in a study of control samples from healthy donors and cancer patients. The protocol was immunoSEQ multiplex PCR, while the TCRdb copy is restricted to in-frame clones and leaves out a portion. Of 130,000 or so clones in the sample, approximately 90% were seen once. Sample: blood. These receptors came from a man aged 45-65 years in good health.

This chain links TRBV23-1 with TRBJ1-3, with a weak D call TRBD1 (6 bases). TRBV23-1 is noted as an ORF with a role that remains uncertain. Deletions cut 3 bases from V and 2 bases from J, with 26 bases between. The CDR3 has 20 residues. CDR3 nucleotides: TGCGCCAGCAGTCACATTTCCGCAGGGGCTCCTCCAGAGGCTGGAAACACCATATATTTT. It yields the protein CASSHISAGAPPEAGNTIYF.

For this clone: The junction does not match germline at one end; this may be a read error. This chain joins TRBV7-9 and TRBJ2-7, with D unresolved. This CDR3 is 14 amino acids long. Germline CDR1 reads SEHNR; CDR2 reads FQNEAQ (reference sequence). The CDR3 nucleotides are TGTGTCAGCAGTTTAGACGCTAGCTCCTACGAGCAGTACTTC. Its translation is CVSSLDASSYEQYF. Combining the CDR3 with reference TRBV7-9 and TRBJ2-7 gives the whole variable domain DTGVSQNPRHKITKRGQNVTFRCDPISEHNRLYWYRQTLGQGPEFLTYFQNEAQLEKSRLLSDRFSAERPKGSFSTLEIQRTEQGDSAMYLCVSSLDASSYEQYFGPGTRLTVT.

The gene calls are TRBV7-9 and TRBJ1-1; D is perhaps TRBD1 (5 bases). Germline assignment: CDR1 SEHNR and CDR2 FQNEAQ (reference sequence). V lost 5 bases to trimming and J lost 5 bases, with 12 bases between them. The CDR3 has 13 amino acids. The CDR3 loop reads CASSPDSRTEAFF. DNA for the CDR3: TGTGCCAGCAGCCCCGACAGTCGGACTGAAGCTTTCTTT.

V is TRBV19 and J is TRBJ1-6; 8 bases match TRBD1. The CDR3 sequence is 15 residues long. Trimming took 5 bases from V and 2 from J; bases not matched to a gene: 2. From germline, CDR1 is LNHDA and CDR2 SQIVND (reference sequence). The CDR3 region is CASSGQGPYNSPLHF. CDR3 DNA sequence: TGTGCCAGTAGTGGACAGGGTCCCTATAATTCACCCCTCCACTTT. The whole variable domain, remainder taken from reference TRBV19 and TRBJ1-6, is DGGITQSPKYLFRKEGQNVTLSCEQNLNHDAMYWYRQDPGQGLRLIYYSQIVNDFQKGDIAEGYSVSREKKESFPLTVTSAQKNPTAFYLCASSGQGPYNSPLHFGNGTRLTVT.

In this sample, this clone turned up once. The rearrangement links TRBV2 to TRBJ1-1, with TRBD1 matching over 7 bases. The germline gives CDR1 SNHLY, CDR2 FYNNEI. J was trimmed by 2 bases and V by 6 bases; bases with no gene match: 9. This CDR3 spans 15 amino acids. The CDR3 bases are TGTGCCAGCAGGCTTGGGGACAGCCGTAACACTGAAGCTTTCTTT. Protein sequence: CASRLGDSRNTEAFF.

The gene calls are TRBV5-1 and TRBJ2-1; possibly TRBD1 for D (5 bases). Germline CDR1 is SGHRS and CDR2 is YFSETQ. V was clipped by 4 bases and J by 0 bases, with 20 bases between them. This CDR3 is 18 amino acids long. CDR3 loop: CASSSRGSQSSSYNEQFF. In DNA form, the CDR3 reads TGCGCCAGCAGCAGTAGGGGCAGTCAATCTAGCTCCTACAATGAGCAGTTCTTC.

J is TRBJ2-7 and V is TRBV28, with 7 positions matching TRBD1. The germline V gene has CDR1 MDHEN and CDR2 SYDVKM. This CDR3 has 13 residues. Trimming cost V 6 bases and J 0 bases; bases outside gene matches: 2. CDR3: CASRWDSSYEQYF. Here the CDR3 DNA reads TGTGCCAGCAGATGGGACAGCTCCTACGAGCAGTACTTC.

The CDR3: CASSEGAWNTGELFF. CDR3 coding DNA: TGTGCCAGCAGCGAAGGGGCGTGGAACACCGGGGAGCTGTTTTTT. The chain links TRBV5-5 to TRBJ2-2; a weak D match, TRBD1 (5 bases). V was trimmed by 4 bases and J by 1 base, leaving 11 bases between them. CDR1 is SGHKS and CDR2 is YYEKEE in the germline V gene (reference sequence). The CDR3 extends over 15 amino acids.

The rearrangement joins TRBV7-9 to TRBJ1-2; 7 nucleotides agree with TRBD1. Germline V CDR1 and CDR2: SEHNR, FQNEAQ (reference sequence). V was clipped by 4 bases and J by 8 bases; unmatched bases: 13. This CDR3 is built from 15 residues. CDR3 protein: CASSSRDRVFYGYTF. The CDR3, as DNA: TGTGCCAGCAGCTCTCGCGACAGGGTTTTTTACGGCTACACCTTC.

This sequence joins TRBV5-4 and TRBJ2-2; D not certain. V was trimmed by 2 bases and J by 4 bases, leaving 3 bases between them. Germline V CDR1 and CDR2: SGHNT, YYREEE (reference sequence). CDR3 size: 12 residues. CDR3 loop: CASSLTTGELFF. CDR3 in DNA: TGTGCCAGCAGCTTAACCACCGGGGAGCTGTTTTTT.

This chain links TRBV6-5 with TRBJ2-7, with D hard to call. The V gene lost 5 bases and the J gene lost 3 bases, with 14 bases spanning the gap. Looked up from germline, CDR1 is MNHEY and CDR2 is SVGAGI. The CDR3 contains 14 residues. CDR3 bases: TGTGCCAGCAGTCCGACGGATCTCGGCTACGAGCAGTACTTC. The encoded protein is CASSPTDLGYEQYF.

The V gene is TRBV6-5, the J gene TRBJ1-6; perhaps TRBD1 as D (6 bases). V gave up 5 bases and J gave up 6 bases, with 14 bases separating them. CDR1 and CDR2 (germline): MNHEY, SVGAGI. This CDR3 contains 15 residues. The CDR3, as DNA: TGTGCCAGCAGTACAGGGAGGGCGAGTAATTCACCCCTCCACTTT. Its protein product is CASSTGRASNSPLHF.

This clone was counted only a few times. The J gene is TRBJ1-3, the V gene TRBV5-1, with D maybe TRBD1 (6 bases). In germline, CDR1 is SGHRS, CDR2 YFSETQ. The CDR3 is 13 amino acids. V shed 3 bases and J shed 6 bases, with 10 bases lying between them. The chain's CDR3 is CASSSKGENTIYF. The CDR3 DNA follows: TGCGCCAGCAGCTCTAAGGGGGAAAACACCATATATTTT. Full variable domain (missing parts from reference TRBV5-1 and TRBJ1-3): KAGVTQTPRYLIKTRGQQVTLSCSPISGHRSVSWYQQTPGQGLQFLFEYFSETQRNKGNFPGRFSGRQFSNSRSEMNVSTLELGDSALYLCASSSKGENTIYFGEGSWLTVV.

This clone was counted a single time. The V and J genes are TRBV29-1 and TRBJ2-3, with D perhaps being TRBD1 or TRBD2 (8 bases each). Trimming removed 7 bases at V and 6 bases at J, with 23 bases between. This CDR3 has 15 amino acids. In germline, CDR1 is SQVTM, CDR2 ANQGSEA. The CDR3 loop is CSASGGTGKGDTQYF. CDR3 coding DNA: TGCAGCGCTTCGGGGGGGACAGGCAAAGGGGATACGCAGTATTTT.

The V gene is TRBV5-6, the J gene TRBJ1-1; D call uncertain. Germline loops: CDR1 SGHDT, CDR2 YYEEEE. This CDR3 contains 15 residues. The V gene lost 0 bases and the J gene lost 3 bases, with 12 bases spanning the gap. CDR3 sequence (DNA): TGTGCCAGCAGCTTGGTCGGCGGGTCGGACACTGAAGCTTTCTTT. The encoded protein is CASSLVGGSDTEAFF.

This sequence joins TRBV9 and TRBJ1-2; D is undetermined. Trimming took 0 bases from V and 6 from J, leaving 12 bases between them. In germline, CDR1 is SGDLS, CDR2 YYNGEE. CDR3 size: 14 residues. This CDR3 is CASSVGMRYDGYTF. The DNA of the CDR3 is TGTGCCAGCAGCGTAGGAATGAGGTACGATGGCTACACCTTC.

This clone has a single count. The V call is TRBV5-1, the J call TRBJ1-2, with TRBD1 identical over 7 bases. J lost 1 base, V lost 5 bases, and 11 bases had no gene match. There are 16 residues in the CDR3. From germline, CDR1 is SGHRS and CDR2 YFSETQ. CDR3 region: CASRIQGSLLNYGYTF. The CDR3 DNA reads TGCGCCAGCAGGATACAGGGGTCCCTCCTTAACTATGGCTACACCTTC.

The chain couples TRBV15 to TRBJ1-5, with D unresolved. Trimming took off 1 base at V and 4 bases at J, with 5 bases between the two ends. Germline V CDR1 and CDR2: LNHNV, YYDKDF (reference sequence). The CDR3 is 13 residues long. The CDR3 bases are TGTGCCACCAGCAGAGGGGCAAATCAGCCCCAGCATTTT. This translates into CATSRGANQPQHF.

J is TRBJ2-5 and V is TRBV12-3 or TRBV12-4, with D possibly matching TRBD1 (5 bases). V was cut by 4 bases and J by 4 bases, with 10 bases left in between. The CDR3 has 13 residues. CDR3 amino acids: CASSSGWGETQYF. As DNA, the CDR3 is TGTGCCAGCAGTTCAGGGTGGGGAGAGACCCAGTACTTC.

This chain uses TRBV5-1 with TRBJ1-6, with unresolved D. The CDR3 covers 14 residues. From germline, CDR1 is SGHRS and CDR2 YFSETQ. Trimming pared 3 bases from V and 7 bases from J, leaving 11 bases between. CDR3: CASSSSGYNSPLHF. The CDR3 bases are TGCGCCAGCAGCTCGTCAGGATACAATTCACCCCTCCACTTT.

The chain employs TRBV6-5 and TRBJ2-5; D not certain. The germline CDR1 and CDR2 sequences are MNHEY and SVGAGI. V was pared by 6 bases and J by 5 bases, with 13 bases between. The CDR3 loop spans 13 amino acids. CDR3 coding DNA: TGTGCCAGCAGGGCAGGTCTCTTGGAGACCCAGTACTTC. Its translation: CASRAGLLETQYF.